Here is one T cell receptor beta chain with its context. This sample is part of a study of CD8+CD57+ T cells in acquired aplastic anemia. TCR beta VDJ and CDR3 profiling used genomic DNA as template. TCRdb reprocessed the reads with MiXCR, giving one entry per CDR3 protein. The repertoire holds around 250,000 distinct CDR3 sequences, with around three fifths as singletons. This sequence originates from a human donor with severe aplastic anemia or a healthy control (not recorded which). Sequencing used sorted CD4+, CD8+, or CD8+CD57+ T cells (not recorded which) from PBMCs.

The CDR3 nucleotides are TGTGCCAGCAGCTTAGAGTTCTCTGGAAACACCATATATTTT. Translation gives CASSLEFSGNTIYF. This chain links TRBV7-6 with TRBJ1-3, with no clear D. CDR1 is SGHVS and CDR2 is FNYEAQ in the germline V gene. The CDR3 has 14 amino acids. V gave up 1 base and J gave up 0 bases, with 4 bases separating them.